The TCR beta chain under discussion was sequenced for a study of shared clonotypes between healthy human individuals. Study findings and constraints: The diversity represented, both genetic and in exposure history, was limited by few donors. Compared with memory subsets, naive subsets generally had larger estimated richness. The study found lower generation probabilities in non-shared clonotypes than in those shared by all four donors.

Note on this clone: The antigen is unknown.

The CDR3 has 16 residues. Germline V lookup: CDR1 SGHTS, CDR2 YDEGEE. J gave up 4 bases and V 4 bases, and 10 bases lay outside the gene matches. The table came from immunoSEQ multiplex PCR; TCRdb's copy has only in-frame clones and leaves some out. The profile shows a few million clones, 85% to 95% of them singletons. This TCR came from a man between 18 and 29 years old in good health. The chain uses TRBV5-8 and TRBJ1-4, with TRBD1 identical over 7 bases. Sequencing was done on a sample of naive CD4+ T cells sorted from blood. As for subset: CD45RA+ positively selected. The CDR3 DNA sequence: TGTGCCAGCAGCCAGGACAGGCGATCCTTTAATGAAAAACTGTTTTTT. Encoded protein: CASSQDRRSFNEKLFF. Using reference TRBV5-8 and TRBJ1-4 for the parts outside the CDR3, the full variable domain is EAGVTQSPTHLIKTRGQQATLRCSPISGHTSVYWYQQALGLGLQFLLWYDEGEERNRGNFPPRFSGRQFPNYSSELNVNALELEDSALYLCASSQDRRSFNEKLFFGSGTQLSVL.